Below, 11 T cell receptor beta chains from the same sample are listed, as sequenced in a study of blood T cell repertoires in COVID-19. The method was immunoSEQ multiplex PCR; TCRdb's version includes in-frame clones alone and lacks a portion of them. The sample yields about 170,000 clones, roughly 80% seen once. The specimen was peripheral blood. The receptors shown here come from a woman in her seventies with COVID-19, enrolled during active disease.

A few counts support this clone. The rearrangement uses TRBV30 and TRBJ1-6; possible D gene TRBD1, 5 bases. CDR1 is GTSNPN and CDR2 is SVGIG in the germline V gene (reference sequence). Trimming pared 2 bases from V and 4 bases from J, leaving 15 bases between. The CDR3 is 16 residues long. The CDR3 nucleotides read TGTGCCTGGAGTCCCCGACTTCGGGGGTATAATTCACCCCTCCACTTT. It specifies CAWSPRLRGYNSPLHF.

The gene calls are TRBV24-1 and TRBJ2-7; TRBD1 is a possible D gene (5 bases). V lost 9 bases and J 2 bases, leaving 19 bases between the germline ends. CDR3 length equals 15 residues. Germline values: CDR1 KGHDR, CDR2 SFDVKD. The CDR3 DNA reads TGTGCCACCCCTAACAGGATCAGGGTCCCCTACGAGCAGTACTTC. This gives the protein CATPNRIRVPYEQYF.

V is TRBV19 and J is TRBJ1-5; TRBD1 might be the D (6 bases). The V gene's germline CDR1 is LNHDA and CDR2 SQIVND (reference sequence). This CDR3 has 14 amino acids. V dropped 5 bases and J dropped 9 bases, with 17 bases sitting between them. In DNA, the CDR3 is TGTGCCAGTAGTTCAGGGGACCGCAGGGGGCCCCAGCATTTT. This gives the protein CASSSGDRRGPQHF.

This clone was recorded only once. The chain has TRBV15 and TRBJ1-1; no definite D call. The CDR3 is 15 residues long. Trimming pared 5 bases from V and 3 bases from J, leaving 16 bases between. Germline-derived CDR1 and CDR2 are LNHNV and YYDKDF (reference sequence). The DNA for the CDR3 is TGTGCCACCAGCCGCCGCGATGGTAATGACACTGAAGCTTTCTTT. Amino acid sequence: CATSRRDGNDTEAFF.

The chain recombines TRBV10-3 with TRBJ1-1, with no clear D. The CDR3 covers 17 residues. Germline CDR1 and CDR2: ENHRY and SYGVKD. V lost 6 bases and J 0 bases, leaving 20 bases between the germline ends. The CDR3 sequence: CAIRGGNVRALNTEAFF. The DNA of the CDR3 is TGTGCCATCAGAGGCGGGAACGTGCGTGCCTTGAACACTGAAGCTTTCTTT.

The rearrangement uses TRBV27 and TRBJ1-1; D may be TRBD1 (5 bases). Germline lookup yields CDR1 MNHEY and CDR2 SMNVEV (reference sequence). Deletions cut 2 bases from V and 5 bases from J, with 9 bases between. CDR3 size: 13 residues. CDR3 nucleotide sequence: TGTGCCAGCAGTTTAAGGCCAGGGACTGAAGCTTTCTTT. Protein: CASSLRPGTEAFF.

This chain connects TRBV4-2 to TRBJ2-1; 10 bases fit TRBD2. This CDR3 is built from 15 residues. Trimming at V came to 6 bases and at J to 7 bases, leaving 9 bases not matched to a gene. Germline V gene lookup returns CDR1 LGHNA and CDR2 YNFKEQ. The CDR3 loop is CASRLLAGVLNEQFF. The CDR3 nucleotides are TGTGCCAGCAGACTCCTAGCGGGAGTCTTAAATGAGCAGTTCTTC.

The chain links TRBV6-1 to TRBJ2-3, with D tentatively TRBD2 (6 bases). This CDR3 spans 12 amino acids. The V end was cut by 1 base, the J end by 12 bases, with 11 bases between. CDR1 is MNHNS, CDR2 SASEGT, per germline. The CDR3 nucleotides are TGTGCCAGCAGTGAAGACGGGACTGTACAGTATTTT. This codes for CASSEDGTVQYF.

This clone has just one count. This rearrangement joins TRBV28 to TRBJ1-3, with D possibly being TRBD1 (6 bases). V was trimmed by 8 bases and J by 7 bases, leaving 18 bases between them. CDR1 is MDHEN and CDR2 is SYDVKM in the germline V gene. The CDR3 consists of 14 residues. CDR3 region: CASGYRAGVNTIYF. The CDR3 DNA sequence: TGTGCCAGCGGATACAGGGCTGGGGTGAACACCATATATTTT.

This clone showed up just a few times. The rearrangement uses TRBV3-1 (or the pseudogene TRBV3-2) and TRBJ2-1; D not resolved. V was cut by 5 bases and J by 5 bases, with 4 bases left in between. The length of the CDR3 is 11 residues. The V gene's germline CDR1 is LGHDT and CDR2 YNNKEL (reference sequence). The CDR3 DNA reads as TGTGCCAGCAGCTATGACAATGAGCAGTTCTTC. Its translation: CASSYDNEQFF.

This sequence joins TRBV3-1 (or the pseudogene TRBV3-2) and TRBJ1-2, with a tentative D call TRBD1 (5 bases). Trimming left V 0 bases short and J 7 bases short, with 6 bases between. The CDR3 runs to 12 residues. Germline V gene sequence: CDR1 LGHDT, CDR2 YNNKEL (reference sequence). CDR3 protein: CASSQDRAGYTF. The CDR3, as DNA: TGTGCCAGCAGCCAAGACAGGGCTGGCTACACCTTC.